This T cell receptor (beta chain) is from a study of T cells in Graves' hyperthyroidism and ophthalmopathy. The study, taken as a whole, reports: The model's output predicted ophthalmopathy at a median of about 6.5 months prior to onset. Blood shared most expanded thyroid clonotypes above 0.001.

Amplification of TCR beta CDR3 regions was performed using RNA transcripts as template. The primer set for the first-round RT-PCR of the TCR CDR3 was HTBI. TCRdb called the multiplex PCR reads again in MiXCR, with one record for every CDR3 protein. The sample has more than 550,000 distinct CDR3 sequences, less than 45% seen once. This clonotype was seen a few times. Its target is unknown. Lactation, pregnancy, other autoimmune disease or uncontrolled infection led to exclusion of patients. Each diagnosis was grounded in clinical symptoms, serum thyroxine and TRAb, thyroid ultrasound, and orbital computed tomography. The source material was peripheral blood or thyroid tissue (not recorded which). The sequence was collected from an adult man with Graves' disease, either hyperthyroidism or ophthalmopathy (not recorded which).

The CDR3 is CASSGDGTEPLHF. Written as DNA, the CDR3 is TGTGCCAGCAGCGGGGACGGGACTGAACCCCTCCACTTT. The V call is TRBV7-9, the J call TRBJ1-6; possible D gene TRBD1, 5 bases. There are 13 residues in the CDR3. V lost 5 bases to trimming and J lost 12 bases, with 14 bases between them. Looked up from germline, CDR1 is SEHNR and CDR2 is FQNEAQ (reference sequence).